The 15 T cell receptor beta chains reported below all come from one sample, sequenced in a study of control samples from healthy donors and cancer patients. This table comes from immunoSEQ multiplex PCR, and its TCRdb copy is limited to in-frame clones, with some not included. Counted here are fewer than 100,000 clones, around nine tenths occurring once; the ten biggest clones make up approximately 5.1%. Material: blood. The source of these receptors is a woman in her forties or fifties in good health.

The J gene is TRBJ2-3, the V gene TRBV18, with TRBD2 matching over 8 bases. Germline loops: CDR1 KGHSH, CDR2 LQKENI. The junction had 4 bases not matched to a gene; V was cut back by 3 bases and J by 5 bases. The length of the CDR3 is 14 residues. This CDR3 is CASSPGLAVDTQYF. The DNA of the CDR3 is TGTGCCAGCTCACCCGGACTAGCCGTAGATACGCAGTATTTT.

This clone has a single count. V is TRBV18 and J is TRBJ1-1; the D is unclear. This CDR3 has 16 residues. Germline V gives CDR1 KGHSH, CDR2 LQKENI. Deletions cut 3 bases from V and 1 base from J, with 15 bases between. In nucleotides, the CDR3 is TGTGCCAGCTCACCTGGGCAGGTAGATACGAACACTGAAGCTTTCTTT. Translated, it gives CASSPGQVDTNTEAFF.

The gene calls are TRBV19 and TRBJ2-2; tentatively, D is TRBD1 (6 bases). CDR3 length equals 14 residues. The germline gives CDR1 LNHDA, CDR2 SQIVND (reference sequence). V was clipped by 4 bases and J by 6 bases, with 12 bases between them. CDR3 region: CASSTTGIPGELFF. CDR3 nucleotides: TGTGCCAGTAGTACGACAGGTATACCCGGGGAGCTGTTTTTT.

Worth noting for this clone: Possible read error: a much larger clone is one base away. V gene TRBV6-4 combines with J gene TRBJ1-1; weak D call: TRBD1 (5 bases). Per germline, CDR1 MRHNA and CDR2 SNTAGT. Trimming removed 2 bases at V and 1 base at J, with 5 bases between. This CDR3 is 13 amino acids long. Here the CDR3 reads CASSDGQNTEAFF. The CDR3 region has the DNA TGTGCCAGCAGTGACGGACAGAACACTGAAGCTTTCTTT.

Here the CDR3 reads CASSHGDIQYF. The CDR3, as DNA: TGTGCCAGCAGCCACGGAGACATTCAGTACTTC. This chain joins TRBV11-2 and TRBJ2-4; no clear D. Trimming removed 5 bases at V and 8 bases at J, with 7 bases between. The CDR3 has 11 residues. The germline V gene encodes CDR1 SGHAT and CDR2 FQNNGV.

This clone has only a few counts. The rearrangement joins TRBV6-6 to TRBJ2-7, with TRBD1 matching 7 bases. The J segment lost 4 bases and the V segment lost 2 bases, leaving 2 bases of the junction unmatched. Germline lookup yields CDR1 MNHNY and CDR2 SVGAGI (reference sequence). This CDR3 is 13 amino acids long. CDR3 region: CASSYRGRYEQYF. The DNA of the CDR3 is TGTGCCAGCAGTTACAGGGGGCGGTACGAGCAGTACTTC.

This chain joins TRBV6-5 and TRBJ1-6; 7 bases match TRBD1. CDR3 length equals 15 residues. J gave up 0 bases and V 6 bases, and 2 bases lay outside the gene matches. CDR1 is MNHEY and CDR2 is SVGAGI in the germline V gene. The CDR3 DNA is TGTGCCAGCAGACAGGGGAGCTCCTATAATTCACCCCTCCACTTT. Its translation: CASRQGSSYNSPLHF.

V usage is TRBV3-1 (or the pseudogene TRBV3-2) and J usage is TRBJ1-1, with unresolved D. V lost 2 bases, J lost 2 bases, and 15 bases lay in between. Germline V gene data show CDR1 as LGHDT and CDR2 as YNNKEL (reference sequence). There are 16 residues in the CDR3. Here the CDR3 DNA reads TGTGCCAGCAGCCAAAAGGTCGTGGCAGCCAACACTGAAGCTTTCTTT. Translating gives CASSQKVVAANTEAFF.

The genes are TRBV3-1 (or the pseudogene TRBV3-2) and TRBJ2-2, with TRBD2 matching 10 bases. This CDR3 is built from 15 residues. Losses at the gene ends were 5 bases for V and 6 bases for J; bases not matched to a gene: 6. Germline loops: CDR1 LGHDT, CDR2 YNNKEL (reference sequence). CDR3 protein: CASSYSGGAPGELFF. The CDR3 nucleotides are TGTGCCAGCAGCTACAGCGGGGGGGCCCCCGGGGAGCTGTTTTTT.

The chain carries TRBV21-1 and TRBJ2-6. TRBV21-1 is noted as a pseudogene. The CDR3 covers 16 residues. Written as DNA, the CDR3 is TGTGCCAGCAGCAAGAAGAAAAGCTCTGGGGCCAACGTCCTGACTTTC. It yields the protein CASSKKKSSGANVLTF.

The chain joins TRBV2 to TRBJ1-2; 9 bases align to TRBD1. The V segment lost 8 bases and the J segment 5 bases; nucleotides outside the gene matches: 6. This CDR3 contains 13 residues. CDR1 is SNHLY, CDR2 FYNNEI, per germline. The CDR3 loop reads CASSQGAMYGYTF. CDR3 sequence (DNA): TGTGCCAGCTCACAGGGGGCAATGTATGGCTACACCTTC.

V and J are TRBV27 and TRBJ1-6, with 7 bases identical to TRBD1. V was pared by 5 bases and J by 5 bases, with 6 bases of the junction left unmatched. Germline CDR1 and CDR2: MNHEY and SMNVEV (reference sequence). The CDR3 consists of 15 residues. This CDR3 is CASSDREYDNSPLHF. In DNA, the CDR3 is TGTGCCAGCAGTGACAGGGAGTATGATAATTCACCCCTCCACTTT.

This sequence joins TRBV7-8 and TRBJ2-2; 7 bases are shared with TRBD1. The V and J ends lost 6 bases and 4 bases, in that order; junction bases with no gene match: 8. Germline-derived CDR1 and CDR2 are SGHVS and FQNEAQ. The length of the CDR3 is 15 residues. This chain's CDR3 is CASSRRDSSTGELFF. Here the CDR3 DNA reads TGTGCCAGCAGTCGCCGGGACAGCTCCACCGGGGAGCTGTTTTTT.

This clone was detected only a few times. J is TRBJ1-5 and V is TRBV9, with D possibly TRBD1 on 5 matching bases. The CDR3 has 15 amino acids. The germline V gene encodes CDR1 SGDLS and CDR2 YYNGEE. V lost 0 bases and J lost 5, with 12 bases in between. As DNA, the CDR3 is TGTGCCAGCAGCGTAGGGGGGTTTGGGTATCAGCCCCAGCATTTT. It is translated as CASSVGGFGYQPQHF.

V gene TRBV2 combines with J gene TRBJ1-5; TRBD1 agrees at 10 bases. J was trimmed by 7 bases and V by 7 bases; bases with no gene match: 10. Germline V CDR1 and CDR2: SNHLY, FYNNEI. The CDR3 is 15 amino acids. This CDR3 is CASTHDRGLGQPQHF. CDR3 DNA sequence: TGTGCCAGCACCCACGACAGGGGGCTTGGACAGCCCCAGCATTTT.